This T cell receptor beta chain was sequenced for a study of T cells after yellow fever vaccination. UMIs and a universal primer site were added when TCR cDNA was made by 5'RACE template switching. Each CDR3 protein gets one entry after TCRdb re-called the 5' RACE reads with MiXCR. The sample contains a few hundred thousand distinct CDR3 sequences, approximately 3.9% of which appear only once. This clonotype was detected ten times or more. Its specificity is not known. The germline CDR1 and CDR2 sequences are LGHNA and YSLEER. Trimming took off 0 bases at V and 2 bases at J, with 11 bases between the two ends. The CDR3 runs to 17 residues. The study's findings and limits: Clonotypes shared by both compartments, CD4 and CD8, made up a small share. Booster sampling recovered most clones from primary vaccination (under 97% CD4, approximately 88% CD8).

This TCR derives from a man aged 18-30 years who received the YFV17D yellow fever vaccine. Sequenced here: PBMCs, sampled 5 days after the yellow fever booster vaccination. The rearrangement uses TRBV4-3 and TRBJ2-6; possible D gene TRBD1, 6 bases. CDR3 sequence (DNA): TGCGCCAGCAGCCAAGAAACCCAGGGGACTGGGGCCAACGTCCTGACTTTC. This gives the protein CASSQETQGTGANVLTF.